The T cell receptor beta chain under discussion was sequenced for a study of blood T cell repertoires in COVID-19. The overall study: Both acute and convalescent COVID-19 samples were obtained from the United States, Italy and Spain. T cells, B-cell-depleted T cells, or PBMCs supplied cDNA or gDNA.

The germline gives CDR1 KGHSH, CDR2 LQKENI. V gave up 3 bases and J gave up 4 bases; unmatched junction bases: 0. The CDR3 is 13 amino acids. As regards this clone: Other nucleotide sequences in the sample specify the same CDR3.

Original methodology: Reference gene primers were amplified, and this amplification served to estimate nucleated cell counts. Generated by immunoSEQ multiplex PCR, the TCRdb table keeps only in-frame clones and is missing some. D and trimming come from the DNA, and the V and J calls and clone size come from that table. Counted here are 150,000 or so clones, approximately 90% occurring once; the ten biggest clones make up 2% to 3%. This TCR was recovered from a woman aged 70 to 79 with acute or convalescent COVID-19. The chain has TRBV18 and TRBJ1-5; 7 bases map to TRBD1. The sample consisted of peripheral blood. The CDR3: CASSPGQNQPQHF. The CDR3 DNA follows: TGTGCCAGCTCACCGGGACAGAATCAGCCCCAGCATTTT.